The present T cell receptor beta chain was sequenced within a study of low-dose radiotherapy and immunotherapy resistance in tumors. As to time point: after trial treatment. The treatment is: LDRT plus nivolumab, ipilimumab, low-dose cyclophosphamide and aspirin (RACIN trial). Trimming pared 4 bases from V and 7 bases from J, leaving 9 bases between. CDR1 is SQVTM, CDR2 ANQGSEA, per germline. The CDR3 has 11 amino acids. TRAV- and TRBV-specific primers, spanning alpha and beta chains, primed first-strand cDNA. Both a constant-region primer and a V-primer adapter served to amplify TCRs across 15 to 20 PCR cycles. TCRdb re-called the reads with MiXCR, one entry per CDR3 protein. This table has about 84,000 distinct CDR3 sequences, around a sixth appearing once. This clonotype was counted at least ten times.

V and J are TRBV29-1 and TRBJ2-3, with D possibly TRBD1 on 5 matching bases. The material was PBMCs, obtained after low-dose radiotherapy plus immunotherapy. The TCR was taken from a male donor with prostate cancer. The DNA for the CDR3 is TGCAGCGTTGTGGGGCGGAATACGCAGTATTTT. This encodes CSVVGRNTQYF.